Sequencing of this T cell receptor (beta chain) was carried out in a study of vaccination and CD4 T cells after COVID-19 (dated 2022 in TCRdb). Broadly, across the study: Every convalescent patient had a positive nasal swab PCR test for SARS-CoV-2, with mild disease in 8 to 10 patients and severe disease in one. For three convalescent patients, samples were collected at an early post-vaccination timepoint (day 14) as well as at a late post-vaccination timepoint (days 161 to 241). Post-vaccine blood samples were taken a median of about 70 days after the second vaccine dose, with a range of 14 to 241 days. Each participant got two doses of either the Pfizer-BioNTech BNT162b2 vaccine (n=8) or the Moderna mRNA-1273 vaccine (n=2). In the convalescent cohort there were six males and four females, among whom were two Hispanic individuals, seven Caucasians, two Asians and one multiracial person. In roughly nine COVID-19 convalescent patients and 4 infection-naive healthy vaccine recipients, the spike-specific CD4+ TCR repertoire before mRNA vaccination was compared with the repertoire after mRNA vaccination. Control cultures used a CEFX viral epitope pool as positive control, an HIV-1 Nef peptide pool as negative control, or no peptide. Post-COVID blood samples from convalescent patients were collected a median of 101 days after diagnosis, with a range of roughly 35 to 161 days. Culture stimuli were overlapping spike peptide pools from SARS-CoV-2 and from the common cold coronaviruses HCoV-NL63, HCoV-OC43 and HCoV-229E.

The time point label of this sample denotes: late sampling 161 to 241 days after vaccination in a few convalescent patients. The intended sense of this specimen's treatment or condition label: approximately nine-day PBMC culture with coronavirus spike peptide pools or control peptides (ViraFEST assay). The ViraFEST assay was used in the study, in which antigen-specific T cells were expanded with peptide pools and expanded clonotypes were subsequently identified by TCR sequencing. The convalescent patients' positive SARS-CoV-2 PCR tests were from March to December 2020, which was before the Alpha, Beta and Delta variants emerged in the United States. Under 2.5 million PBMCs per well were cultured in IMDM with approximately 5% human AB serum and roughly 9.3 IU/ml IL-2, plus 10 ug/ml peptide pools. On days 3 and 7, half of the culture medium was replaced with fresh IL-2-containing medium. After 10 to 11 days of culture, CD4+ T cells were isolated by negative selection with the EasySep CD4+ T cell isolation kit. Ficoll-Paque Plus gradient centrifugation was used to isolate PBMCs from whole blood, and the isolated PBMCs were then either used fresh or cryopreserved at -140C. In general, triplicate wells were set up for every culture condition.

Points on this clonotype: It lacks a known antigen. There are no base qualities to consult, and no much larger clone falls within one base.

The paper's findings and limits, for the study overall: Of the vaccine-specific clones in convalescent patients, 304 of 307, or nearly all, reacted only to SARS-CoV-2 spike and did not cross-react with common cold coronaviruses. The median count of SARS-CoV-2-reactive clonotypes went up from around 20 after infection to a few dozen after vaccination, although the change was not significant. In convalescent patients, a median approximately 86% of post-vaccine SARS-CoV-2-reactive clones were detected only after vaccination, and vaccine-specific priming was suggested by this finding. Only a relatively small number of convalescent patients were included in the study, and early timepoints following natural infection were not analyzed.

Library prep was done by PCR. DNA from cultured CD4+ T cells underwent TCR sequencing with the Oncomine TCR Beta short-read assay at the Johns Hopkins FTIC core. Genomic DNA was extracted from the cultured CD4+ T cells with the QIAamp micro DNA kit. Oncomine TCR Beta libraries made from cultured CD4+ T cells were pooled using unique dual indexes and sequenced on an Illumina iSeq 100. In the source study's methods: Non-productive sequences were filtered out, and CDR3s that did not start with C, did not end with F or W, or were shorter than 7 amino acids were discarded. The MANAFEST web application was used to identify antigen-specific clonotypes by comparing peptide-stimulated wells against reference wells and other culture wells. Positive clones required FDR below 0.05, an odds ratio above 5, and productive frequency above 0.1% in at least two of three replicate wells. A clonotype counted as cross-reactive if it showed significant expansion both in the SARS-CoV-2 spike wells and in at least one common cold coronavirus spike condition. Levenshtein distances (stringdist) and unrooted phylogenetic trees (ape) in R version 3.6.1 were used to assess CDR3 homology. The raw public data were reprocessed by TCRdb itself: fastp quality trimming at Q25, MiXCR clonotype calling, in-frame beta chains only. CDR3 protein duplicates are merged, each entry listing the most common genes and DNA. These V and J calls are TCRdb output, not the study's own analysis. Here the sample has 25,000 or so distinct CDR3 sequences; under 40% occur a single time. The top ten hold roughly 3.5% of the sample.

The V end loses 6 bases and the J end loses 1 base, and a stretch of 9 bases separates them. CDR1 and CDR2 (DFQATT, SNEGSKA) derive from the germline V gene (reference sequence). There are 12 amino acids in the CDR3, from cysteine to phenylalanine inclusive. The sequence is cut down to CDR3 DNA, 36 bases in frame from base 1. The TCR comes from a human donor who had recovered from COVID-19. The chain is assembled from TRBV20-1 and TRBJ2-5, and perhaps TRBD2 as D gene, on 5 matching bases. This specimen was CD4+ T cells from blood, cultured in vitro, taken about 7 months after SARS-CoV-2 vaccination. The CDR3 protein sequence reads: CSAEGFQETQYF. The nucleotide sequence is given as TGCAGTGCCGAGGGATTCCAAGAGACCCAGTACTTC.